This TCR beta chain was identified in a study of radiation and T cells in renal cell carcinoma. Study overall: Nephrectomy followed 15 Gy stereotactic body radiation by 4 weeks. Study-wide results and caveats: No pretreatment tumor biopsies were available for baseline clonotypes.

The table came from immunoSEQ multiplex PCR; TCRdb's copy has only in-frame clones and leaves some out. The repertoire consists of over 45,000 clones, with 60% to 85% occurring once and the leading ten covering under 7.5%. Described time point: baseline pretreatment blood. Treatment described: 15 Gy SBRT to primary tumor, nephrectomy 4 weeks later. Clear cell pathology was present in this patient's renal cell carcinoma. This CDR3 comprises 18 residues. CDR1 is PRHDT and CDR2 is FYEKMQ in the germline V gene (reference sequence). The V and J ends lost 3 bases and 5 bases respectively, with 20 bases between them. Notes on this clone: The antigen remains undetermined.

The origin of this receptor is a man aged 55 to 70 with renal cell carcinoma. The chain links TRBV13 to TRBJ1-6; tentatively, D is TRBD1 (6 bases). The sequencing here drew on blood, taken from a patient whose treatment included radiotherapy and nephrectomy. The CDR3 sequence: CASSLSNPITGNNSPLHF. CDR3 DNA: TGTGCCAGCAGCTTGAGTAACCCGATAACAGGGAATAATTCACCCCTCCACTTT.